The 6 T cell receptor beta chains reported below all come from one sample, sequenced in a study of cytomegalovirus exposure and HLA in healthy donors. Primers: 60 Vbeta forward and 13 Jbeta reverse. Generated by immunoSEQ multiplex PCR, the TCRdb table keeps only in-frame clones and is missing some. Recorded for this sample: 56,000 or so clones. Sequencing was done on a sample of PBMCs. All receptors derive from a female donor in good health and CMV-seronegative.

The genes are TRBV7-2 and TRBJ2-2; TRBD1 is a possible D gene (5 bases). Germline CDR1 is SGHTA and CDR2 is FQGNSA. V was cut by 4 bases and J by 1 base, with 10 bases left in between. CDR3 length: 15 amino acids. This chain's CDR3 is CASSSIDRNTGELFF. The DNA of the CDR3 is TGTGCCAGCAGCTCCATTGACAGGAACACCGGGGAGCTGTTTTTT.

The gene calls are TRBV30 and TRBJ2-5; 8 nucleotides match TRBD2. V lost 0 bases and J lost 4; bases outside the gene matches: 7. Germline lookup yields CDR1 GTSNPN and CDR2 SVGIG (reference sequence). CDR3 length equals 15 residues. The CDR3 bases are TGTGCCTGGAGTGTTCGGACTAGCCTTAGAGAGACCCAGTACTTC. It encodes CAWSVRTSLRETQYF.

The rearrangement uses TRBV15 and TRBJ2-3, with 9 bases identical to TRBD2. The junction had 9 bases not matched to a gene; V was cut back by 1 base and J by 1 base. The CDR3 has 18 amino acids. Germline-derived CDR1 and CDR2 are LNHNV and YYDKDF (reference sequence). For the CDR3, the DNA is TGTGCCACCAGCAGAGGGCTAGCGGGGATTACAGGCACAGATACGCAGTATTTT. Its protein product is CATSRGLAGITGTDTQYF.

The chain links TRBV18 to TRBJ2-7; 12 nucleotides match TRBD1. CDR3 length: 15 amino acids. CDR1 is KGHSH and CDR2 is LQKENI in the germline V gene. J was trimmed by 7 bases and V by 2 bases; bases with no gene match: 6. CDR3 DNA sequence: TGTGCCAGCTCACCAAAGGGACAGGGGGCGAGAGAGCAGTACTTC. Encoded protein: CASSPKGQGAREQYF.

V gene TRBV4-2 combines with J gene TRBJ2-1; a weak D match, TRBD2 (6 bases). The CDR3 has 17 residues. The germline V gene has CDR1 LGHNA and CDR2 YNFKEQ. With 0 bases removed from V and 10 bases from J, the gap between germline ends came to 22 bases. CDR3 region: CASSQDRGTGTPREQFF. The CDR3 DNA is TGTGCCAGCAGCCAAGATCGGGGGACTGGAACCCCCAGGGAGCAGTTCTTC.

The chain recombines TRBV6-5 with TRBJ2-7; the match to TRBD1 covers 7 bases. With V trimmed by 2 bases and J by 2 bases, 3 bases remained unmatched. CDR3 length: 14 residues. Germline V CDR1 and CDR2: MNHEY, SVGAGI. The CDR3 DNA reads as TGTGCCAGCAGTTACAAAGGACAGGCCTACGAGCAGTACTTC. Amino acid sequence: CASSYKGQAYEQYF.